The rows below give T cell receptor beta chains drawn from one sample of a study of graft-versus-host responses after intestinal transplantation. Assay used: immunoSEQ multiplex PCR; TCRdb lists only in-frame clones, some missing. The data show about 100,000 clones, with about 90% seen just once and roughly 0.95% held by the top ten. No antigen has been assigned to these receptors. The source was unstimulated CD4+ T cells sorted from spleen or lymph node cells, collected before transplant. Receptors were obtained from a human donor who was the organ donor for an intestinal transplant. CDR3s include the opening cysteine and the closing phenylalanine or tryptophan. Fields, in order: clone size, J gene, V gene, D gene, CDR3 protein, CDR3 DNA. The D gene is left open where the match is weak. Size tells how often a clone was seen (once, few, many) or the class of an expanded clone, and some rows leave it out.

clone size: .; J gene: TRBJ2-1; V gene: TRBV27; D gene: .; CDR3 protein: CASSALGSYNEQFF; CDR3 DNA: TGTGCCAGCAGTGCCTTAGGCTCCTACAATGAGCAGTTCTTC
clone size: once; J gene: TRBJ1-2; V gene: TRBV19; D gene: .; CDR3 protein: CASMDRGENYGYTF; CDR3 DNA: TGTGCCAGTATGGATCGTGGCGAGAACTATGGCTACACCTTC
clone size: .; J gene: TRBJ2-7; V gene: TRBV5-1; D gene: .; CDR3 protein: CASSLEADVGEQYF; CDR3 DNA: TGCGCCAGCAGCTTGGAGGCAGACGTCGGCGAGCAGTACTTC
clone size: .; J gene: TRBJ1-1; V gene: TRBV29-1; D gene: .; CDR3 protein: CSVFKQGWKNTEAFF; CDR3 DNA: TGCAGCGTTTTCAAACAGGGCTGGAAGAACACTGAAGCTTTCTTT
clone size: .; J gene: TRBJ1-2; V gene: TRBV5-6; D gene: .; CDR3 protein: CASSLLLGGYTF; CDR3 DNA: TGTGCCAGCAGCTTGTTACTCGGTGGCTACACCTTC
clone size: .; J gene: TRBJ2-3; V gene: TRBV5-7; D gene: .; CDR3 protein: CASRRDSPPSGTDTQYF; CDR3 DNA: TGTGCCAGCAGGCGGGACTCACCACCGAGTGGCACAGATACGCAGTATTTT
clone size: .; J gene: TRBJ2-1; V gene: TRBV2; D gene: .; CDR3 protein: CASSEDDAGFPYNEQFF; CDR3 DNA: TGTGCCAGCAGTGAAGATGACGCAGGGTTCCCCTACAATGAGCAGTTCTTC
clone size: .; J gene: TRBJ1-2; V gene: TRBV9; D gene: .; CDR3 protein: CASSVGTISNYGYTF; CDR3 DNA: TGTGCCAGCAGCGTAGGGACCATTTCTAACTATGGCTACACCTTC
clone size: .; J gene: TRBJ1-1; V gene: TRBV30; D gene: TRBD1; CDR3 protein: CAWSWTGNTEAFF; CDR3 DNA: TGTGCCTGGAGCTGGACAGGGAACACTGAAGCTTTCTTT
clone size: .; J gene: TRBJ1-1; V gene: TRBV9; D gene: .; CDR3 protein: CASSVRPGVNTEAFF; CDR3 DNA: TGTGCCAGCAGCGTCCGCCCGGGGGTTAACACTGAAGCTTTCTTT
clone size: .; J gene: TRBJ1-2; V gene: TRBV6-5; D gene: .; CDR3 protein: CASSYSAGPYGYTF; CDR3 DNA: TGTGCCAGCAGTTACTCTGCAGGCCCCTATGGCTACACCTTC
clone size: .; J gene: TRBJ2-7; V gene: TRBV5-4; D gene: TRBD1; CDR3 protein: CASSYGQGSAYEQYF; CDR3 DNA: TGTGCCAGCAGTTACGGACAGGGGTCTGCCTACGAGCAGTACTTC
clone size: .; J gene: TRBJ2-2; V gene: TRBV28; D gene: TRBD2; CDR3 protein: CASSLSSGANRMSRELFF; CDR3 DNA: TGTGCCAGCAGTCTCTCTAGCGGGGCGAACAGAATGAGTAGGGAGCTGTTTTTT
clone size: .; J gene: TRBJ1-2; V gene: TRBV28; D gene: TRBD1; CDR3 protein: CASSPRPQGSYGYTF; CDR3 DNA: TGTGCCAGCAGCCCCAGGCCACAGGGGTCTTATGGCTACACCTTC
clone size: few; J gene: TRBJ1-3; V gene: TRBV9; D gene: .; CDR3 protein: CASSVGMASGNTIYF; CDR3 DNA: TGTGCCAGCAGCGTAGGGATGGCCTCTGGAAACACCATATATTTT
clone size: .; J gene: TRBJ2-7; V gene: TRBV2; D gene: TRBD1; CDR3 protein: CASSLDRGELYEQYF; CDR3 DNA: TGTGCCAGCAGTTTAGACAGGGGGGAACTCTACGAGCAGTACTTC
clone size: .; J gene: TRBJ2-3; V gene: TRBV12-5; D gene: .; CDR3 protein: CASGFAGAATDTQYF; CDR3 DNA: TGTGCTAGTGGTTTCGCGGGGGCCGCCACAGATACGCAGTATTTT
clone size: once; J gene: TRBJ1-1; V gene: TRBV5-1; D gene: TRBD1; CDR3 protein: CASSLEPNRGGEAFF; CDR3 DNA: TGCGCCAGCAGCTTGGAACCTAACAGGGGGGGGGAAGCTTTCTTT
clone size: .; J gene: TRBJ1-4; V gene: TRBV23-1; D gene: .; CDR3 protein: CASSIHLEKLFF; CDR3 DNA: TGCGCCAGCAGTATTCACTTGGAAAAACTGTTTTTT
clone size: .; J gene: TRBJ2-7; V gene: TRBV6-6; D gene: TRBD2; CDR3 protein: CASRFGAGLYYEQYF; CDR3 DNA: TGTGCCAGCAGGTTTGGAGCGGGGCTTTACTACGAGCAGTACTTC
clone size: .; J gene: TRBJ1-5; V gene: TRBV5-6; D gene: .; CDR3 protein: CASSLYRQNQPQHF; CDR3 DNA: TGTGCCAGCAGCTTGTATCGACAAAATCAGCCCCAGCATTTT
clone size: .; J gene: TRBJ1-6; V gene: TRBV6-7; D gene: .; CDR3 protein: CASSYRQGTFNSPLHF; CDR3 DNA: TGTGCCAGCAGTTACCGACAAGGGACGTTTAATTCACCCCTCCACTTT
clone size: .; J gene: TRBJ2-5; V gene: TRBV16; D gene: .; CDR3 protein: CASSQWAGKEETQYF; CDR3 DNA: TGTGCCAGCAGCCAATGGGCAGGGAAGGAAGAGACCCAGTACTTC
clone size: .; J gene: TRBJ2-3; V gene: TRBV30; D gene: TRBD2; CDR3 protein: CARGGLAPTDTQYF; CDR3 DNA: TGTGCCCGGGGGGGACTAGCGCCCACAGATACGCAGTATTTT
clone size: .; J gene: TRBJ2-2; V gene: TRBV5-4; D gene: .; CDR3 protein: CASSATRLRVSGELFF; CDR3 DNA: TGTGCCAGCAGCGCCACTAGACTCCGCGTGAGCGGGGAGCTGTTTTTT
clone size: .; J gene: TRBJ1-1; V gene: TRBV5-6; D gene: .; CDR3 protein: CASTLVPGLNEEAFF; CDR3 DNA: TGTGCCAGCACCCTTGTTCCGGGCCTGAACGAGGAAGCTTTCTTT
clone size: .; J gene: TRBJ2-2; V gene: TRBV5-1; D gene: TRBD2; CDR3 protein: CASSLGLAGNTGELFF; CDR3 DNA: TGCGCCAGCAGCTTGGGACTAGCGGGGAACACCGGGGAGCTGTTTTTT
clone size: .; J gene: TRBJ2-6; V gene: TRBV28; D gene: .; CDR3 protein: CASSPPRGAGANVLTF; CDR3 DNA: TGTGCCAGCAGCCCCCCTCGAGGGGCTGGGGCCAACGTCCTGACTTTC
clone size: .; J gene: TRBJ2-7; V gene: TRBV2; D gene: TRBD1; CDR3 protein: CASTPWGQSYEQYF; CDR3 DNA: TGTGCCAGCACCCCCTGGGGACAGAGCTACGAGCAGTACTTC
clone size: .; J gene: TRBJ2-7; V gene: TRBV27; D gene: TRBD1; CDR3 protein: CASSFYPPGQGAYEQYF; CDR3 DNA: TGTGCCAGCAGTTTTTACCCACCAGGACAGGGGGCCTACGAGCAGTACTTC
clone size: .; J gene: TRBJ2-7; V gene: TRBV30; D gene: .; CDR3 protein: CAWSVRKNDYEQYF; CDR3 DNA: TGTGCCTGGAGTGTAAGGAAGAATGACTACGAGCAGTACTTC
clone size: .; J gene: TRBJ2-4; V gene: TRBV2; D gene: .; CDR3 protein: CASSEGVTKAKNIQYF; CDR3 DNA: TGTGCCAGCAGCGAAGGGGTCACCAAAGCCAAAAACATTCAGTACTTC
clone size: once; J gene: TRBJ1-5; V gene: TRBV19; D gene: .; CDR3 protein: CASKATDWNQPQHF; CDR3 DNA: TGTGCCAGTAAGGCAACAGATTGGAATCAGCCCCAGCATTTT
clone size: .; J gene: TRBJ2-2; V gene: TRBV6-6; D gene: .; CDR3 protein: CASSYRTATTGELFF; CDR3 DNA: TGTGCCAGCAGTTATAGGACAGCGACCACCGGGGAGCTGTTTTTT